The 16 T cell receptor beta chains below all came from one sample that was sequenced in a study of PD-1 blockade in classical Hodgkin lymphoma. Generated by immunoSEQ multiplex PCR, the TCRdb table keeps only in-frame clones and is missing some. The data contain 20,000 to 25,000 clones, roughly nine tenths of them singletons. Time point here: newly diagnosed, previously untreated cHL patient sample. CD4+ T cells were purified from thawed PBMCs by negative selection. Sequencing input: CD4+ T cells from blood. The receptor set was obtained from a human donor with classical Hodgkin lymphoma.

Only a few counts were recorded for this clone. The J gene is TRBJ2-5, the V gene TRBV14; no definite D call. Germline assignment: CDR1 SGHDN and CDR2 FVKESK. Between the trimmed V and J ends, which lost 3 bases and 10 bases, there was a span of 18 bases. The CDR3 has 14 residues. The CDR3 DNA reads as TGTGCCAGCAGCCACCCCCCCGAGAGCCCGGGCCAGTACTTC. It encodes CASSHPPESPGQYF.

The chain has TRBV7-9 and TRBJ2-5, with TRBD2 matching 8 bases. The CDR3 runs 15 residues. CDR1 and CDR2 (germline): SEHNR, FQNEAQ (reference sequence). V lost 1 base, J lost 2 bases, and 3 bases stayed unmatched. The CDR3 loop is CASSLGTSQQETQYF. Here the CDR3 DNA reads TGTGCCAGCAGCTTAGGGACTAGCCAACAAGAGACCCAGTACTTC. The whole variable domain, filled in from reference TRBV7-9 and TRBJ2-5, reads DTGVSQNPRHKITKRGQNVTFRCDPISEHNRLYWYRQTLGQGPEFLTYFQNEAQLEKSRLLSDRFSAERPKGSFSTLEIQRTEQGDSAMYLCASSLGTSQQETQYFGPGTRLLVL.

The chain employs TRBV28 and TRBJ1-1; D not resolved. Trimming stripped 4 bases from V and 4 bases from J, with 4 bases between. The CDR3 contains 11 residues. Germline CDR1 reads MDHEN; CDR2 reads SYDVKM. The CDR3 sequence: CASSYGTEAFF. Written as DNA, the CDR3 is TGTGCCAGCAGTTACGGCACTGAAGCTTTCTTT. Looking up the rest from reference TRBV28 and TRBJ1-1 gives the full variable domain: DVKVTQSSRYLVKRTGEKVFLECVQDMDHENMFWYRQDPGLGLRLIYFSYDVKMKEKGDIPEGYSVSREKKERFSLILESASTNQTSMYLCASSYGTEAFFGQGTRLTVV.

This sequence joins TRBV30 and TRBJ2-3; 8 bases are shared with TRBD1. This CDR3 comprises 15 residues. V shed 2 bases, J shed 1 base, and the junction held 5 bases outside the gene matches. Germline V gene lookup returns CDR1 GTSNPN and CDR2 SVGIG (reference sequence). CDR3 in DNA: TGTGCCTGGAGTATCTCAGGGGGCGGCACAGATACGCAGTATTTT. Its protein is CAWSISGGGTDTQYF.

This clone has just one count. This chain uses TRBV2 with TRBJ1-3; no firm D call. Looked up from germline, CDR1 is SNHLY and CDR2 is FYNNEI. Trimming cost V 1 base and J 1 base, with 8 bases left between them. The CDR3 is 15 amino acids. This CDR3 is CASSEEGLSGNTIYF. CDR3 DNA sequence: TGTGCCAGCAGTGAAGAGGGTCTATCTGGAAACACCATATATTTT.

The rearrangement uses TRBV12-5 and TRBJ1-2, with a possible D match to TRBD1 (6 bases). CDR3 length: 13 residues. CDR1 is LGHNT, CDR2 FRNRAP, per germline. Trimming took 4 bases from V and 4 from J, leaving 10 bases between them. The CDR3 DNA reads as TGTGCTAGTGGTTCCGGGACACTCTATGGCTACACCTTC. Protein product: CASGSGTLYGYTF.

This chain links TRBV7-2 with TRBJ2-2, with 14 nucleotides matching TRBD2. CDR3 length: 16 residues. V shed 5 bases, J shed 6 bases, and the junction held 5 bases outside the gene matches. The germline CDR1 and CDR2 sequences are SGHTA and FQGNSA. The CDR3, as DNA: TGTGCCAGCAGCCTGCGACTAGCGGGGGGGGCCGGGGAGCTGTTTTTT. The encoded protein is CASSLRLAGGAGELFF.

The CDR3 spells CASSQSSRGALYNEQFF. The CDR3, as DNA: TGTGCCAGCAGCCAATCATCCCGGGGGGCTCTATACAATGAGCAGTTCTTC. The rearrangement uses TRBV4-2 and TRBJ2-1; D is possibly TRBD2 (7 bases). V was shortened by 2 bases and J by 4 bases, with 18 bases between the two germline ends. Germline CDR1 LGHNA, CDR2 YNFKEQ. The CDR3 is made up of 17 amino acids.

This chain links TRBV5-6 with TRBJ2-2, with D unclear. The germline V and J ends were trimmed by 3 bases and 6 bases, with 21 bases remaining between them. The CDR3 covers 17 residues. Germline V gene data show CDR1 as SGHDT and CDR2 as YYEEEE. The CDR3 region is CASSSLSGRALAGELFF. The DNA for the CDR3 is TGTGCCAGCAGCTCGCTTTCAGGTCGGGCCCTCGCCGGGGAGCTGTTTTTT.

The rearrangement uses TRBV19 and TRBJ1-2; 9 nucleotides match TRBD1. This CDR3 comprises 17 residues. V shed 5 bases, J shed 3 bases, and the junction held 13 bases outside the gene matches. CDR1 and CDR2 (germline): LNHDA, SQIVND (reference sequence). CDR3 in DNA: TGTGCCAGTAGTCCTAGGACAGGGGAAGCCCCACACTATGGCTACACCTTC. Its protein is CASSPRTGEAPHYGYTF.

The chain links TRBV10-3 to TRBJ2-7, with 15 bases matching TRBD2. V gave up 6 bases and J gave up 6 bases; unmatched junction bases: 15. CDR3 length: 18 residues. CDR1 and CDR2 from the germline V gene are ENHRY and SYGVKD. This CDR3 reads CAIRTGLAGGPQGGEQYF. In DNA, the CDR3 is TGTGCCATCAGGACTGGACTAGCGGGGGGGCCCCAGGGGGGCGAGCAGTACTTC.

CDR3 sequence (DNA): TGTGCCAGCAGCCTCTACACAGATACGCAGTATTTT. Translation: CASSLYTDTQYF. The V call is TRBV11-2, the J call TRBJ2-3; no clear D gene. Germline CDR1 and CDR2: SGHAT and FQNNGV. CDR3 size: 12 residues. Trimming took 5 bases from V and 2 from J, leaving 5 bases between them.

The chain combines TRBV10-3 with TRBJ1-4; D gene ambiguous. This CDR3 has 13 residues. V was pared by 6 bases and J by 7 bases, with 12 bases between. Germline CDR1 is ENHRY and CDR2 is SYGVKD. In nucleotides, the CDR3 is TGTGCCATCAGCCCCCCGAGTGGTGAAAAACTGTTTTTT. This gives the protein CAISPPSGEKLFF.

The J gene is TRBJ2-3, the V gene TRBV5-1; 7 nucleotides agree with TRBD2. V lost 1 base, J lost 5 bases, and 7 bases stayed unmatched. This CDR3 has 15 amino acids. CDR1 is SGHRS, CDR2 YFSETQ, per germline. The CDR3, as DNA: TGCGCCAGCAGCTTGATAGCGGGTCAAATAGATACGCAGTATTTT. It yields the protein CASSLIAGQIDTQYF.

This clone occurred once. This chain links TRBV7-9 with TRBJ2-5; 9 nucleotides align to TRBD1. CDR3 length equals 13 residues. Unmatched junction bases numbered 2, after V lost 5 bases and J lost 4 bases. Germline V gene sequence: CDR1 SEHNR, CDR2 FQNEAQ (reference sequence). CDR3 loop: CASSQDRGETQYF. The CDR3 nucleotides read TGTGCCAGCAGCCAGGACAGGGGAGAGACCCAGTACTTC.

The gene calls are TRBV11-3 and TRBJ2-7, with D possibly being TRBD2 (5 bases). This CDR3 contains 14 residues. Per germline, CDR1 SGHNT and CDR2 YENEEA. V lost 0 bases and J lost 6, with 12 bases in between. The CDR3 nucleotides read TGTGCCAGCAGCTTAGAGAGATCGGGGTCCGAGCAGTACTTC. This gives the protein CASSLERSGSEQYF.